This TCR beta chain emerged from a study of T cells in Graves' hyperthyroidism and ophthalmopathy. CDR3 length: 13 amino acids. J lost 9 bases, V lost 6 bases, and 8 bases had no gene match. Germline V CDR1 and CDR2: MNHEY, SVGEGT. TCR beta CDR3 regions were amplified from RNA. First-round RT-PCR of the TCR CDR3 relied on the HTBI primer set. Using its own MiXCR run on the multiplex PCR reads, TCRdb lists one record per CDR3 protein. The data show approximately 630,000 distinct CDR3 sequences, about 16% seen once. The sample comprised blood. The clonotype was recovered from a woman aged 25 to 45 with Graves' hyperthyroidism. The chain recombines TRBV6-2 or TRBV6-3 with TRBJ2-1; 7 bases map to TRBD2. CDR3 sequence (DNA): TGTGCCAGCAGGGGGGAGGGGCTGGGTGAGCAGTTCTTC. Its protein is CASRGEGLGEQFF.